These T cell receptor beta chains were read from a single sample in a study of blood T cell repertoires in COVID-19. Assay: immunoSEQ multiplex PCR; the TCRdb copy retains only in-frame clones and omits some. In the table there are a few hundred thousand clones, more than 75% of which are singletons. Input material: peripheral blood. Receptors originate from a man in his forties or fifties with acute or convalescent COVID-19. CDR3s include the opening cysteine and the closing phenylalanine or tryptophan. The D gene is left open where the match is weak. Expanded clones get a size class; other rows say once, few or many, or leave the size out.

V	J	length	size	D	DNA	CDR3
TRBV19	TRBJ1-2	11	-	-	TGTGCCAGTAGTCCAGGGGAAGGCTACACCTTC	CASSPGEGYTF
TRBV20-1	TRBJ1-1	15	-	-	TGCAGTGCTAGTAATCCTTCGCAGTCGAACACTGAAGCTTTCTTT	CSASNPSQSNTEAFF
TRBV6-5	TRBJ2-3	14	-	TRBD2	TGTGCCAGCAGTCCGGGGGGGCCAACAGATACGCAGTATTTT	CASSPGGPTDTQYF
TRBV4-2	TRBJ2-7	16	few	TRBD2	TGTGCCAGCAGCCAAGAAGGGCGGGGGGGCCTCTACGAGCAGTACTTC	CASSQEGRGGLYEQYF
TRBV7-2	TRBJ2-7	13	-	-	TGTGCCAGCAGCCTGAAGGCGGGCTACGAGCAGTACTTC	CASSLKAGYEQYF
TRBV6-2/TRBV6-3	TRBJ2-3	14	-	-	TGTGCCAGCAGTTCACCGGGGGACACAGATACGCAGTATTTT	CASSSPGDTDTQYF
TRBV9	TRBJ2-1	17	-	TRBD2	TGTGCCAGCAGCCCTGGACTAGCGGGGGGCTCCTACAATGAGCAGTTCTTC	CASSPGLAGGSYNEQFF
TRBV7-3	TRBJ1-1	17	-	TRBD1	TGTGCCAGCAGCTTACCCGGACAGGGAGGGAGGAACACTGAAGCTTTCTTT	CASSLPGQGGRNTEAFF
TRBV6-5	TRBJ1-5	12	-	-	TGTGCCAGCCGAATGGGGGGGTCGCCCCAGCATTTT	CASRMGGSPQHF
TRBV18	TRBJ2-3	13	-	-	TGTGCCAGCTCCCCAAATTCAGGGGATACGCAGTATTTT	CASSPNSGDTQYF
TRBV15	TRBJ1-5	15	-	-	TGTGCCACCAGCAGACAGGGTATCAGCAATCAGCCCCAGCATTTT	CATSRQGISNQPQHF
TRBV12-1	TRBJ2-5	14	-	-	TGTGCCAGCAGCGGGGGGCCCGGGAGGGAGACCCAGTACTTC	CASSGGPGRETQYF
TRBV5-1	TRBJ2-5	15	-	TRBD2	TGCGCCAGCAGCTTGTACGGGGGGGCCGGTGAGACCCAGTACTTC	CASSLYGGAGETQYF
TRBV5-1	TRBJ1-2	13	-	-	TGCGCCAGCAGCCCCGGACAGAATTCGGGCTACACCTTC	CASSPGQNSGYTF
TRBV3-1/TRBV3-2	TRBJ2-2	14	few	-	TGTGCCAGCAGCCTGGGAGTGAACACCGGGGAGCTGTTTTTT	CASSLGVNTGELFF
TRBV2	TRBJ1-5	15	-	-	TGTGCCAGCAGCAAGCCGGGACAACGCAATCAGCCCCAGCATTTT	CASSKPGQRNQPQHF
TRBV4-2	TRBJ1-3	16	-	TRBD1	TGTGCCAGCAGCCAAGAATGGGGACAGATACGAAACACCATATATTTT	CASSQEWGQIRNTIYF
TRBV11-2	TRBJ1-1	15	-	-	TGTGCCAGCAGCTTAGATGGGGTGAGGGACACTGAAGCTTTCTTT	CASSLDGVRDTEAFF
TRBV6-5	TRBJ1-3	16	-	TRBD1	TGTGCCAGCAGTTACTCTGGACAGGACTCTGGAAACACCATATATTTT	CASSYSGQDSGNTIYF
TRBV29-1	TRBJ1-1	12	-	-	TGCAGCGTTGCGCAGGGCAGCACTGAAGCTTTCTTT	CSVAQGSTEAFF
TRBV6-5	TRBJ1-2	13	-	-	TGTGCCAGCAGCCCGTCCCCTCTCTATGGCTACACCTTC	CASSPSPLYGYTF
TRBV7-9	TRBJ1-2	17	-	-	TGTGCCAGCAGCTTAGCTTCCCAGCTGTGGGGCAAGTATGGCTACACCTTC	CASSLASQLWGKYGYTF